The T cell receptor (beta chain) described here comes from a study of molecular identifiers for immune sequencing clone quantification. The V gene lost 1 base and the J gene lost 7 bases, with 8 bases spanning the gap. The germline V gene has CDR1 SEHNR and CDR2 FQNEAQ (reference sequence). This CDR3 contains 12 residues. This clonotype came up many times. TCRdb re-derived calls from the PCR reads in MiXCR, one entry per CDR3 protein. The table includes some 100,000 distinct CDR3 sequences, around 20% detected once. The chain joins TRBV7-9 to TRBJ2-7, with unresolved D. The source of this sequence is a human donor in good health. Some libraries in this study had Jurkat cell RNA spiked in. Sequencing used naive CD8+ T cells from blood, with Jurkat cell RNA spiked in. The subset denotes: FACS-sorted CD8+CD4-CCR7+CD45RA+ naive T cells. The CDR3 protein is CASSLGTEEQYF. The CDR3 coding sequence is TGTGCCAGCAGCTTAGGGACGGAGGAGCAGTACTTC.